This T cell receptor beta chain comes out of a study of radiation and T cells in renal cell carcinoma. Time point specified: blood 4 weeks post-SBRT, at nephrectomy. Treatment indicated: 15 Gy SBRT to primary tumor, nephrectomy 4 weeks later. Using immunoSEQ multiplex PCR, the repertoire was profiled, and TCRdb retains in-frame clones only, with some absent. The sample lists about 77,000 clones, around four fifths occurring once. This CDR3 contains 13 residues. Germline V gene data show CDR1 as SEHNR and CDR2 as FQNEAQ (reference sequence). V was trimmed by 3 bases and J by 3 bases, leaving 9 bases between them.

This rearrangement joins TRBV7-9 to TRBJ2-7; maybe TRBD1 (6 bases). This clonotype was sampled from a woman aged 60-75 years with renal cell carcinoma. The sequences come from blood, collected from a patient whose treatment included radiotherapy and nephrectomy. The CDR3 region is CASSLDSHYEQYF. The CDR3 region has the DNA TGTGCCAGCAGCTTGGACAGCCACTACGAGCAGTACTTC. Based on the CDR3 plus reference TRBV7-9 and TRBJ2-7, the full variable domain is DTGVSQNPRHKITKRGQNVTFRCDPISEHNRLYWYRQTLGQGPEFLTYFQNEAQLEKSRLLSDRFSAERPKGSFSTLEIQRTEQGDSAMYLCASSLDSHYEQYFGPGTRLTVT.